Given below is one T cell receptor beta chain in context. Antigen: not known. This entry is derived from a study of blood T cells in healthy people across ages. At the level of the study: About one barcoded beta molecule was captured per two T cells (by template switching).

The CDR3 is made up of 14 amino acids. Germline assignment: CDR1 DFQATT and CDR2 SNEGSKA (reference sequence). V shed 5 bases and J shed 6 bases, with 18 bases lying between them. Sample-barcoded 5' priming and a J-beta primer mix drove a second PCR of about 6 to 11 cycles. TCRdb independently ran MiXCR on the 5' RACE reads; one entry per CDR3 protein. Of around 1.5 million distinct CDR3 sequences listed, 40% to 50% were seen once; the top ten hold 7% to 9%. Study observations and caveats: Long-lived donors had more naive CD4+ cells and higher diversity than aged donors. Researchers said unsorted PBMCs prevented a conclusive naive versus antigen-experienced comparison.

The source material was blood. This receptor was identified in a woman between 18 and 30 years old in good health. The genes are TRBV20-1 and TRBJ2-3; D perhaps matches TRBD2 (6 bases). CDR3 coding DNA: TGCAGTGCTCTTAGTCGGGAGTGGGCGGATACGCAGTATTTT. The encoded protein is CSALSREWADTQYF.